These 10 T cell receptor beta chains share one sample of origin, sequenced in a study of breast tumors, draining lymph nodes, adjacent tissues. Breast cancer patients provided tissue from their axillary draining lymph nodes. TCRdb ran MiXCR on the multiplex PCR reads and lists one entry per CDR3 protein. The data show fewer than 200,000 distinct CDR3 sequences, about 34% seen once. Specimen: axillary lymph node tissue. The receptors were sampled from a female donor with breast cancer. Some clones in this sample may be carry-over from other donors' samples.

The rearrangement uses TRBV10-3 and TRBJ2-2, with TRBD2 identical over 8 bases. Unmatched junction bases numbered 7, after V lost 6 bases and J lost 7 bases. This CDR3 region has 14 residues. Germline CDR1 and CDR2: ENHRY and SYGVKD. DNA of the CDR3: TGTGCCATCAGCGGGCCAGCGGGGGTCGGGGAGCTGTTTTTT. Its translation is CAISGPAGVGELFF.

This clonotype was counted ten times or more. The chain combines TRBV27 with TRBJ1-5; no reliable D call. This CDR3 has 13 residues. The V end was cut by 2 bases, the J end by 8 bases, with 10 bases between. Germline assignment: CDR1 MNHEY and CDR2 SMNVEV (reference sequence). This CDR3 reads CASSLGRLKPQHF. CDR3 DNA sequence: TGTGCCAGCAGTTTAGGTCGGTTAAAGCCCCAGCATTTT.

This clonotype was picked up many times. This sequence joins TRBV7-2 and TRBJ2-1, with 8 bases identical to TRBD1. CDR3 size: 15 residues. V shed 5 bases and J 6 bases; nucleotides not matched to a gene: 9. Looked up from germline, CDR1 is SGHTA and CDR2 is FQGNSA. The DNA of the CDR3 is TGTGCCAGCAGCCATAGGGACAGGTACAGCAATGAGCAGTTCTTC. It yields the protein CASSHRDRYSNEQFF.

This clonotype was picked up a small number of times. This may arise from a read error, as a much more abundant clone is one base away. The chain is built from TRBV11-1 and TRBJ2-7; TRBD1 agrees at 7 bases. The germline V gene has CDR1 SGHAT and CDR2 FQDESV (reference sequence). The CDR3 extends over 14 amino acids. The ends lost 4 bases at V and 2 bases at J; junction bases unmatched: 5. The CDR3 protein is CASSYAGTAYEQYF. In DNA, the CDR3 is TGTGCCAGCAGCTATGCCGGGACAGCCTACGAGCAGTACTTC.

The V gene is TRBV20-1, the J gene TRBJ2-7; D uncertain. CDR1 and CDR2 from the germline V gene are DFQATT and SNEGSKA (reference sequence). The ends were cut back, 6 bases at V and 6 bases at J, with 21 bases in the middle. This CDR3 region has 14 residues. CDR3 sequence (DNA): TGCAGTGCCCCCGGGCCCCTTGGGTTATCCGAGCAGTACTTC. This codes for CSAPGPLGLSEQYF.

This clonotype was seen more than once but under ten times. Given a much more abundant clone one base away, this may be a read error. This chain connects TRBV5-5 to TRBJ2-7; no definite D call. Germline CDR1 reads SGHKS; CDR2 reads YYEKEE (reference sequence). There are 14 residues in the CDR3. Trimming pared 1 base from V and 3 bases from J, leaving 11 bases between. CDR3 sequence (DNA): TGTGCCAGCAGCTTGCTCGGCAGCCGCTACGAGCAGTACTTC. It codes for CASSLLGSRYEQYF.

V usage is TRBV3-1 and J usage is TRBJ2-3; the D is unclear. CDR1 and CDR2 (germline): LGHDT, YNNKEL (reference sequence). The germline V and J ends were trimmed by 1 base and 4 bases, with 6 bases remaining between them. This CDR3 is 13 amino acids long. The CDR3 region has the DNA TGTGCCAGCAGCCAAGCAACCCCAGATACGCAGTATTTT. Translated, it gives CASSQATPDTQYF.

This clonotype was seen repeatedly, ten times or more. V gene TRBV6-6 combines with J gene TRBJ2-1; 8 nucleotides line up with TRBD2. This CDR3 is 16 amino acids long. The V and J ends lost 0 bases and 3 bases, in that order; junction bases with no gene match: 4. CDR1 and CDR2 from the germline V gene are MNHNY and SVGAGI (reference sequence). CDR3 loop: CASSYSTAGGYNEQFF. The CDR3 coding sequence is TGTGCCAGCAGTTACTCGACGGCGGGAGGCTACAATGAGCAGTTCTTC.

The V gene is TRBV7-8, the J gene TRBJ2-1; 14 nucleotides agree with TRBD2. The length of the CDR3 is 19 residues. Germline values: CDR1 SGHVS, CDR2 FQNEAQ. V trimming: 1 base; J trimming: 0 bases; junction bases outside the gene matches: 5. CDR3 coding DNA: TGTGCCAGCAGCTTAGGACTAGCGGGGGGGCTCAGCTCCTACAATGAGCAGTTCTTC. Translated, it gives CASSLGLAGGLSSYNEQFF.

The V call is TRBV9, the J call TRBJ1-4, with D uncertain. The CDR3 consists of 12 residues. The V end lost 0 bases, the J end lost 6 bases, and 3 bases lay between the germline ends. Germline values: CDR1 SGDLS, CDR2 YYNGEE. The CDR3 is CASSVDDEKLFF. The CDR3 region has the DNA TGTGCCAGCAGCGTAGATGATGAAAAACTGTTTTTT.